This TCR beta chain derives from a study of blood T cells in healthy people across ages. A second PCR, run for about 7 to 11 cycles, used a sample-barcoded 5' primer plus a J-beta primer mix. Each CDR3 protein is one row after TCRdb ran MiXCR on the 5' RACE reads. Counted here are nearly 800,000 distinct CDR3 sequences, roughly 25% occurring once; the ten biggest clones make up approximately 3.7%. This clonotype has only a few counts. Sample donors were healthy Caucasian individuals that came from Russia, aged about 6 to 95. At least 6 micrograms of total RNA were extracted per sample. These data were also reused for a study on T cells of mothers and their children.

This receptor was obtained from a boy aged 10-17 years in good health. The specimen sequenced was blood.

The CDR3 spells CASSRSLRGVEQFF. CDR3 coding DNA: TGCGCCAGCAGCCGCTCCCTGAGGGGGGTCGAGCAGTTCTTC. The chain links TRBV5-1 to TRBJ2-1, with D perhaps being TRBD1 or TRBD2 (6 bases each). V shed 4 bases and J shed 10 bases, with 18 bases lying between them. The CDR3 extends over 14 amino acids. Per the germline V gene, CDR1 is SGHRS and CDR2 is YFSETQ.